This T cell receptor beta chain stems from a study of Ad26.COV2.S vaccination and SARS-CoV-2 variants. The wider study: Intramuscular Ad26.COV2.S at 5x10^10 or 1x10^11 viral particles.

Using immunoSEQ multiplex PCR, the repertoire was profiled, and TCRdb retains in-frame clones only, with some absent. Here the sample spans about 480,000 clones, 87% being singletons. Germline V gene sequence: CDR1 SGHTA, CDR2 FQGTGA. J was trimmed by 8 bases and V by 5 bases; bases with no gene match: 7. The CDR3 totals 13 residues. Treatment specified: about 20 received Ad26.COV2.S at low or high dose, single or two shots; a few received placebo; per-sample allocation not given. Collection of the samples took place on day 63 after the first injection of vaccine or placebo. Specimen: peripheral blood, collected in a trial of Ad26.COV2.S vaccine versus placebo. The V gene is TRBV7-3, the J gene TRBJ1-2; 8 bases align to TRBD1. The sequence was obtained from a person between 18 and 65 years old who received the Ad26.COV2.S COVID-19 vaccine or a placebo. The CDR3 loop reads CASSPDRVGGYTF. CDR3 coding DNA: TGTGCCAGCAGCCCGGACAGGGTCGGCGGCTACACCTTC.